This T cell receptor beta chain derives from a study of cytomegalovirus exposure and HLA in healthy donors. Broader study findings: Several of the most significant clusters were apparently associated with common viral pathogens in a later analysis. A later look showed TCR association rates differing by HLA locus, highest for DRB1 and lowest for HLA-C. Excluded were some V segments that proved indistinguishable, including TRBV6-2 and TRBV6-3.

The study did not record CMV serostatus for this donor. About this clone itself: Its antigen remains unidentified.

The germline gives CDR1 SGHNT, CDR2 YYREEE (reference sequence). The V gene end was trimmed by 1 base and the J gene end by 7 bases; junction bases not matched to a gene: 8. The CDR3 spans 17 residues. Both 60 Vbeta primers and 13 Jbeta primers went into the PCR. Sequencing was performed with immunoSEQ multiplex PCR; in TCRdb, only in-frame clones are kept and a portion is missing. The sample has about 70,000 clones, 70% to 85% seen once. Sequences were obtained from PBMCs. This TCR was recovered from a human donor in good health. The chain recombines TRBV5-4 with TRBJ2-2, with 12 bases lining up with TRBD1. CDR3 sequence reads: CASSLKVGTGGGGELFF. In nucleotides, the CDR3 is TGTGCCAGCAGCTTGAAGGTCGGGACAGGGGGCGGCGGGGAGCTGTTTTTT.